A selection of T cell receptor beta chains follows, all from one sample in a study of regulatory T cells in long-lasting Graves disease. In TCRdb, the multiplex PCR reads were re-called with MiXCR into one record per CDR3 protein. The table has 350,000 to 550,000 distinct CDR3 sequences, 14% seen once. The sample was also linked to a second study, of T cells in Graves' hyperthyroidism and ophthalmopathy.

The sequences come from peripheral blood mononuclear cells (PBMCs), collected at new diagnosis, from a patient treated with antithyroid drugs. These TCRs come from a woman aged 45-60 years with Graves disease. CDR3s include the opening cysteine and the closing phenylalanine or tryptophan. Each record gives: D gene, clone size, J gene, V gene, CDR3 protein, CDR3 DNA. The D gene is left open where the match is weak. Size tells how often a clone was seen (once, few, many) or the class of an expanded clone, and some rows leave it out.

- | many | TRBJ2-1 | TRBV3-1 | CASSRSGTTNEQFF | TGTGCCAGCAGCCGGTCCGGGACCACAAATGAGCAGTTCTTC
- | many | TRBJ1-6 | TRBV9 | CASSLANNSPLHF | TGTGCCAGCTCGCTAGCAAATAATTCACCCCTCCACTTT
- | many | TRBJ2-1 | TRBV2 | CASNPATSYNEQFF | TGTGCCAGCAACCCGGCAACTAGTTACAATGAGCAGTTCTTC
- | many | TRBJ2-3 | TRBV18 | CASSPMDADTQYF | TGTGCCAGCTCACCCATGGATGCAGATACGCAGTATTTT
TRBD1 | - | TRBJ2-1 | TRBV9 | CASSVGALPGQGANEQFF | TGTGCCAGCAGCGTAGGTGCATTACCGGGACAGGGGGCGAATGAGCAGTTCTTC
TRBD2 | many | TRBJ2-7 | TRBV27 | CASRPGLAGGSSYEQYF | TGTGCCAGCAGACCGGGACTAGCGGGAGGGTCCTCCTACGAGCAGTACTTC
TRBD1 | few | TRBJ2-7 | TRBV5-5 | CASSFGQGYYEQYF | TGTGCCAGCAGTTTTGGACAGGGATACTACGAGCAGTACTTC
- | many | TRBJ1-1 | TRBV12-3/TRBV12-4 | CASFPGSATEAFF | TGTGCCAGCTTTCCAGGGTCGGCCACTGAAGCTTTCTTT
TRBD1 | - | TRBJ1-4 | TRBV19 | CASRTTGAKEKLFF | TGTGCCAGTAGAACTACAGGGGCTAAAGAAAAACTGTTTTTT
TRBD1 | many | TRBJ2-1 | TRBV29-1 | CSGPAVGGGEQFF | TGCAGCGGCCCGGCGGTAGGGGGCGGTGAGCAGTTCTTC
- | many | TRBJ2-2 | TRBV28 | CASSLAGRTGELFF | TGTGCCAGCAGTTTGGCAGGGAGGACCGGGGAGCTGTTTTTT
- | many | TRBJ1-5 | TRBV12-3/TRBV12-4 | CASSPTGVVGQPQHF | TGTGCCAGCAGTCCCACCGGGGTGGTAGGGCAGCCCCAGCATTTT
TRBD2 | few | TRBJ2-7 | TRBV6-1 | CASTPRAGLAGAYEQYF | TGTGCCAGCACCCCCCGAGCAGGACTAGCGGGAGCCTACGAGCAGTACTTC
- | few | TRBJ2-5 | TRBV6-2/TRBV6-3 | CASSYGIQETQYF | TGTGCCAGCAGTTACGGAATTCAAGAGACCCAGTACTTC
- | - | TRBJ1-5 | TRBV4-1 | CASSQGQGARGNQPQHF | TGCGCCAGCAGCCAGGGACAAGGGGCGAGAGGCAATCAGCCCCAGCATTTT
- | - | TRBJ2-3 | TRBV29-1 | CSVPASWGTDTQYF | TGCAGCGTTCCCGCTAGCTGGGGCACAGATACGCAGTATTTT
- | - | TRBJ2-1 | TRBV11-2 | CASSLGGLPTSEQFF | TGTGCCAGCAGCTTAGGGGGACTTCCGACCAGTGAGCAGTTCTTC
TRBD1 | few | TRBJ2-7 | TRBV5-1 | CASSPQGQGYEQYF | TGCGCCAGCAGCCCCCAGGGACAGGGTTACGAGCAGTACTTC
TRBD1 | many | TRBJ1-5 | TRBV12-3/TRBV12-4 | CASSPGTGYDQPQHF | TGTGCCAGCAGTCCCGGGACAGGGTATGACCAGCCCCAGCATTTT
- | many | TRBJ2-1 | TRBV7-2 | CASSPRGAFSYNEQFF | TGTGCCAGCAGCCCCCGGGGGGCATTCTCCTACAATGAGCAGTTCTTC
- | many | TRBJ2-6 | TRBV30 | CAWSAGDSGANVLTF | TGTGCCTGGAGTGCAGGGGACTCTGGGGCCAACGTCCTGACTTTC
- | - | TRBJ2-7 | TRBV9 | CASSVGGEPYEQYF | TGTGCCAGCAGCGTAGGGGGGGAACCCTACGAGCAGTACTTC
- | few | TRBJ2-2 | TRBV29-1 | CSVSENTGELFF | TGCAGCGTTTCAGAGAACACCGGGGAGCTGTTTTTT